This note documents a single TCR beta chain sequence. This CDR3 comprises 17 residues. The V and J ends lost 7 bases and 0 bases, in that order; junction bases with no gene match: 7. Germline V gene data show CDR1 as SNHLY and CDR2 as FYNNEI. The data are from a study of technical replicates of blood from a few donors. Profiling relied on immunoSEQ multiplex PCR, and the TCRdb table lists in-frame clones only, not all of them. The repertoire consists of about 70,000 clones, with roughly 86% occurring once and the leading ten covering 5%. This clonotype originated in a human donor in good health. Some clones in this sample may be carry-over from other donors' samples. Sequenced material: PBMCs. The chain employs TRBV2 and TRBJ2-2, with 11 bases lining up with TRBD2. The CDR3 DNA reads as TGTGCCAGCATCCAACTAGCGGGGGCGTCGAACACCGGGGAGCTGTTTTTT. Protein sequence: CASIQLAGASNTGELFF.